The TCR beta chain described here comes from a study of T cell repertoires in cytomegalovirus infection (dated by TCRdb to the late 2010s). In terms of the full investigation: Recently identified HLA-C-restricted CMV epitopes, whose presentation resists viral immunomodulation, were targeted by peptide stimulations together with well-studied HLA-B-restricted epitopes. Donor HLA type was relevant to the analysis, because carriage of CMV infection together with the matching HLA type was indicated by public TCR beta signatures.

V is pruned by 5 bases and J by 8 bases, leaving 12 bases of the junction without a gene match. The germline V gene encodes CDR1 SGHVS and CDR2 FQNEAQ. The CDR3 spans 15 residues, from the cysteine through the phenylalanine. The DNA shown is the 45-base CDR3, in frame from base 1. In regard to this clonotype: Its specific antigen is unknown. No per-base quality is available; no much larger clone lies one base away.

General findings and caveats noted by the study authors: In both this cohort and an independent roughly 330-donor cohort, the cumulative frequency of public TCR beta family members distinguished carriers of CMV infection plus the relevant HLA type. The ex vivo response was dominated by HLA-C-restricted CMV-specific TCR beta clonotypes, which also provided the single most frequent clonotype in two of eight donors.

TCRdb records Illumina HiSeq 1500 as the sequencer. TCRdb's own reprocessing of the public reads used fastp at Q25 and MiXCR and kept productive beta chains. Rows merge per CDR3 protein into single entries with the most common DNA and genes. For this sample there are approximately 110,000 distinct CDR3 sequences; around 31% appear just once. The ten largest make up 41% of the sample. This sample's treatment or condition label indicates: in vitro stimulation with specific CMV peptide epitopes to enrich CMV-specific T cells. The chain joins TRBV7-8 to TRBJ2-4, with 7 junctional bases fitting TRBD2. The clonotype comes from a human donor in good health (CMV status not recorded). Some clones in this sample may be carry-over from other donors' samples. This specimen consisted of CD8+ T cells from cultured PBMCs, obtained from culture after CMV antigen stimulation. The CDR3 amino acid sequence is: CASSLTGGGGDIQYF. The bases are TGTGCCAGCAGCCTAACTGGGGGGGGTGGCGACATTCAGTACTTC.